Below, one T cell receptor beta chain is given with its context. The antigen is not known. The data derive from a study of shared clonotypes between healthy human individuals. General study results and limits: Unshared clonotypes carried lower generation probabilities than those common to all four donors.

Clones were sequenced by immunoSEQ multiplex PCR, and TCRdb holds only the in-frame ones, with some missing. Of 900,000 to 1,200,000 clones detected, 78% appear once; the ten largest clones hold roughly 0.57%. This CDR3 region has 16 residues. The V gene's germline CDR1 is SGHVS and CDR2 FQNEAQ. The J segment lost 0 bases and the V segment lost 2 bases, leaving 4 bases of the junction unmatched. The rearrangement joins TRBV7-8 to TRBJ1-3; 7 nucleotides align to TRBD1. The receptor was derived from a man aged 18 to 29 in good health. Some clones in this sample may be carry-over from other donors' samples. The sample taken for sequencing was memory CD4+ T cells from PBMCs. Subset of the sample: CD45RA-negative fraction. CDR3 sequence: CASSLRDSNSGNTIYF. The DNA for the CDR3 is TGTGCCAGCAGCTTAAGGGACAGCAACTCTGGAAACACCATATATTTT.